These T cell receptor beta chains were read from a single sample in a study of blood T cell repertoires in COVID-19. Only in-frame clones appear in the TCRdb table, and some are missing; sequencing was by immunoSEQ multiplex PCR. This sample has approximately 110,000 clones; about 70% occur once, and the top ten carry about 6%. The sample was peripheral blood. The receptors derive from an elderly man with COVID-19, enrolled during active disease. CDR3s include the opening cysteine and the closing phenylalanine or tryptophan. D genes are given only for firm matches. Clone sizes are given selectively: once, few, many, or a class where the clone is expanded.

j_call clone_size d_call v_call cdr3_aa cdr3_nt
TRBJ2-2 few . TRBV3-1/TRBV3-2 CASSQGAIGSFGTGELFF TGTGCCAGCAGCCAAGGGGCTATAGGATCCTTTGGGACCGGGGAGCTGTTTTTT
TRBJ1-6 . . TRBV5-6 CASSFIRRGLWTPLHF TGTGCCAGCAGCTTCATTAGACGGGGACTTTGGACACCCCTCCACTTT
TRBJ2-3 . . TRBV27 CASSLSGGIYGDTQYF TGTGCCAGCAGTTTGTCCGGCGGGATCTATGGAGATACGCAGTATTTT
TRBJ2-3 . TRBD2 TRBV7-9 CASSLAWRETDTQYF TGTGCCAGCAGCTTAGCGTGGCGGGAGACAGATACGCAGTATTTT
TRBJ2-7 . . TRBV18 CASSSRDSYEQYF TGTGCCAGCTCATCGCGGGACAGCTACGAGCAGTACTTC
TRBJ2-2 . . TRBV7-9 CASSPDGDTGELFF TGTGCCAGCAGCCCCGACGGAGACACCGGGGAGCTGTTTTTT
TRBJ1-3 . . TRBV18 CASSPRGEGAGNTIYF TGTGCCAGCTCACCACGGGGTGAGGGGGCTGGAAACACCATATATTTT
TRBJ1-1 . TRBD1 TRBV10-3 CASSGTGDTEAFF TGTGCCAGCTCCGGGACAGGGGACACTGAAGCTTTCTTT
TRBJ1-3 . . TRBV30 CAWSMGYTIYF TGTGCCTGGAGTATGGGCTACACCATATATTTT
TRBJ2-1 few TRBD2 TRBV2 CASSLAGGTNNEQFF TGTGCCAGCAGCTTAGCGGGAGGGACTAACAATGAGCAGTTCTTC
TRBJ1-6 . TRBD1 TRBV6-6 CASSYGTGKDNSPLHF TGTGCCAGCAGTTACGGGACAGGGAAAGATAATTCACCCCTCCACTTT
TRBJ2-1 once TRBD2 TRBV27 CASTAVGGNNEQFF TGTGCCAGCACGGCGGTGGGGGGGAACAATGAGCAGTTCTTC
TRBJ2-3 . . TRBV29-1 CSVAPQDTQYF TGCAGCGTTGCTCCGCAGGATACGCAGTATTTT
TRBJ1-1 once . TRBV5-4 CASSSGFMNTEAFF TGTGCCAGCAGCTCAGGATTCATGAACACTGAAGCTTTCTTT
TRBJ2-7 few TRBD2 TRBV14 CASSQASGGSYEQYF TGTGCCAGCAGCCAAGCTAGCGGGGGGTCCTACGAGCAGTACTTC
TRBJ1-2 . . TRBV12-1 CASSALGVRGYGYTF TGTGCCAGCAGCGCCCTGGGTGTCAGGGGCTATGGCTACACCTTC
TRBJ2-7 . TRBD2 TRBV9 CASSAGLAGTYEQYF TGTGCCAGCAGCGCGGGACTAGCGGGTACCTACGAGCAGTACTTC
TRBJ2-5 . . TRBV2 CASSEDYQETQYF TGTGCCAGCAGTGAAGACTACCAAGAGACCCAGTACTTC
TRBJ2-2 few TRBD2 TRBV14 CASSQTSGNTGELFF TGTGCCAGCAGCCAGACTAGCGGGAACACCGGGGAGCTGTTTTTT
TRBJ1-2 few TRBD1 TRBV13 CASSPGTGTGTYGYTF TGTGCCAGCAGCCCAGGGACCGGGACAGGAACCTATGGCTACACCTTC
TRBJ2-7 . TRBD1 TRBV5-1 CASSGTGVAYEQYF TGCGCCAGCAGCGGAACAGGGGTCGCCTACGAGCAGTACTTC
TRBJ2-1 . . TRBV19 CASSAQLGLGGNNEQFF TGTGCCAGTAGTGCCCAACTAGGCCTAGGGGGAAACAATGAGCAGTTCTTC
TRBJ2-1 . TRBD2 TRBV24-1 CATSDRVLAGGTEQFF TGTGCCACCAGTGATAGGGTTCTAGCGGGAGGAACTGAGCAGTTCTTC
TRBJ2-1 . . TRBV10-1 CASSDGRNEQFF TGCGCCAGCAGTGATGGCAGAAATGAGCAGTTCTTC
TRBJ2-3 . TRBD2 TRBV7-8 CASSPSGGRTDTQYF TGTGCCAGCAGCCCCTCGGGGGGTCGGACAGATACGCAGTATTTT
TRBJ1-5 few . TRBV7-9 CASSPQVLQPQHF TGTGCCAGCAGCCCACAGGTATTGCAGCCCCAGCATTTT
TRBJ1-6 once . TRBV28 CASSPGGSNSPLHF TGTGCCAGCAGCCCGGGGGGCAGTAATTCACCCCTCCACTTT
TRBJ2-7 . . TRBV6-5 CASKREGVPDFEQYF TGTGCCAGCAAGAGGGAGGGGGTACCTGATTTTGAGCAGTACTTC
TRBJ2-1 . TRBD2 TRBV7-8 CASSPRLAGARDNEQFF TGTGCCAGCAGCCCCCGACTAGCGGGAGCGAGAGACAATGAGCAGTTCTTC
TRBJ1-1 . . TRBV6-5 CASSYGGGSEAFF TGTGCCAGCAGTTACGGGGGGGGATCTGAAGCTTTCTTT
TRBJ2-7 . . TRBV5-4 CASSLAGENSYEQYF TGTGCCAGCAGCTTGGCAGGGGAGAACTCCTACGAGCAGTACTTC
TRBJ2-1 . TRBD2 TRBV7-3 CASSPRAGAHNEQFF TGTGCCAGCAGCCCCCGAGCGGGGGCCCACAATGAGCAGTTCTTC
TRBJ1-2 once . TRBV2 CASIAGMDYGYTF TGTGCCAGCATCGCGGGGATGGACTATGGCTACACCTTC
TRBJ2-5 . . TRBV7-7 CASSLGLAETQYF TGTGCTAGCAGCTTAGGGCTAGCGGAGACCCAGTACTTC
TRBJ1-2 . . TRBV28 CASSLSLNYGYTF TGTGCCAGCTCTCTGTCTCTGAACTATGGCTACACCTTC
TRBJ2-2 . TRBD2 TRBV7-9 CASSLSSWTSAGELFF TGTGCCAGCAGCCTTTCGTCATGGACTAGCGCTGGGGAGCTGTTTTTT
TRBJ2-7 . TRBD2 TRBV5-1 CASSWTSGRVIDEQYF TGCGCCAGCAGCTGGACTAGCGGGAGGGTCATAGACGAGCAGTACTTC
TRBJ2-7 . . TRBV18 CASSPNGVGSYEQYF TGTGCCAGCTCACCAAACGGTGTCGGCTCCTACGAGCAGTACTTC
TRBJ1-2 . TRBD1 TRBV5-1 CASSWGQGGKGYTF TGCGCCAGCAGCTGGGGACAGGGGGGAAAAGGCTACACCTTC
TRBJ2-3 . TRBD1 TRBV7-8 CASSTGTDTDTQYF TGTGCCAGCAGCACCGGGACAGACACAGATACGCAGTATTTT
TRBJ1-2 . . TRBV6-2/TRBV6-3 CASSYWTVSYGYTF TGTGCCAGCAGTTATTGGACAGTGTCCTATGGCTACACCTTC
TRBJ2-7 . . TRBV7-2 CASSLEVGDSYEQYF TGTGCCAGCAGCTTAGAGGTTGGAGACTCCTACGAGCAGTACTTC
TRBJ1-1 . . TRBV6-2/TRBV6-3 CASSFYRADRGAFF TGTGCCAGCAGTTTTTACCGGGCAGACCGAGGGGCTTTCTTT
TRBJ1-2 . TRBD1 TRBV7-6 CASSPGGHYGYTF TGTGCCAGCAGCCCAGGGGGCCATTATGGCTACACCTTC
TRBJ2-5 few TRBD1 TRBV5-1 CASSYQGEETQYF TGCGCCAGCAGCTACCAGGGGGAGGAGACCCAGTACTTC
TRBJ2-1 . TRBD1 TRBV28 CATSGQGLPEQFF TGTGCCACCTCCGGACAGGGGTTACCCGAGCAGTTCTTC
TRBJ1-6 . TRBD1 TRBV7-3 CASSWGQANSPLHF TGTGCCAGCAGCTGGGGACAGGCTAATTCACCCCTCCACTTT
TRBJ1-2 . . TRBV10-3 CAIRRDQGLGGYTF TGTGCCATCAGGCGAGACCAGGGACTGGGTGGCTACACCTTC
TRBJ2-3 . TRBD2 TRBV7-9 CASSLAGTSGALGDTQYF TGTGCCAGCAGCTTAGCGGGAACTAGCGGGGCCCTGGGAGATACGCAGTATTTT
TRBJ1-5 few . TRBV6-1 CASSEALQGWQPQHF TGTGCCAGCAGTGAAGCGCTTCAGGGTTGGCAGCCCCAGCATTTT
TRBJ1-1 few . TRBV28 CASLSSGLKYRAFF TGTGCCAGCTTGAGCTCAGGTTTGAAGTATAGAGCTTTCTTT
TRBJ2-7 . . TRBV7-2 CASSPYRDFYEQYF TGTGCCAGCAGCCCCTACAGGGATTTCTACGAGCAGTACTTC
TRBJ2-5 . . TRBV9 CASSVGSDLLGQETQYF TGTGCCAGCAGCGTAGGTAGCGACCTACTAGGCCAAGAGACCCAGTACTTC